This T cell receptor beta chain derives from a study of regulatory T cells in long-lasting Graves disease. Germline-derived CDR1 and CDR2 are DFQATT and SNEGSKA (reference sequence). There are 12 residues in the CDR3. V dropped 6 bases and J dropped 3 bases, with 10 bases sitting between them. HTBI primers from iRepertoire and Arm-PCR of CDR3 regions yielded the TCR beta libraries. TCRdb re-called the multiplex PCR reads through MiXCR, storing one row per CDR3 protein. Here the sample spans 550,000 to 700,000 distinct CDR3 sequences, about 16% being singletons. Time point of the sample: newly diagnosed GD, antithyroid drugs for less than 3 months. Extracted RNA from PBMCs served as the source of the TCR library. These data were likewise used in another study, on T cells in Graves' hyperthyroidism and ophthalmopathy. That investigation notes: Among the patients, aged 18 to 65, hyperthyroidism was newly diagnosed and had lasted under 2 months. Blood also contained most expanded thyroid clonotypes above 0.001. Ophthalmopathy was model-predicted a median approximately 6.9 months pre-onset.

The sequencing used peripheral blood mononuclear cells (PBMCs), collected at new diagnosis, from a patient treated with antithyroid drugs. This sequence originates from a man aged 18 to 30 with Graves disease. The chain employs TRBV20-1 and TRBJ2-3; the D gene is possibly TRBD1 (6 bases). The DNA of the CDR3 is TGCAGTGCACCAGGGGCTACAGATACGCAGTATTTT. Translating it yields CSAPGATDTQYF.